Presented here are 15 T cell receptor beta chains from one specimen sequenced in a study of blood T cell repertoires in COVID-19. This table comes from immunoSEQ multiplex PCR, and its TCRdb copy is limited to in-frame clones, with some not included. The sample lists 150,000 or so clones; 87% were seen once. Sequencing was done on a sample of PBMCs or T cells enriched from blood (not recorded which). These TCRs come from a woman in her thirties or forties who had been exposed to COVID-19.

The chain is built from TRBV28 and TRBJ1-6; possibly TRBD1 for D (6 bases). From germline, CDR1 is MDHEN and CDR2 SYDVKM. The ends were cut back, 6 bases at V and 9 bases at J, with 15 bases in the middle. The CDR3 covers 14 residues. The CDR3 DNA reads TGTGCCAGCAGCCTCGGGGGGGCTATTTCACCCCTCCACTTT. Protein product: CASSLGGAISPLHF.

This chain uses TRBV10-1 with TRBJ2-5, with D uncertain. CDR3 length: 14 amino acids. Germline loops: CDR1 WNHNN, CDR2 SYGVQD (reference sequence). V lost 0 bases to trimming and J lost 4 bases, with 9 bases between them. The CDR3 is CASSESTTPETQYF. CDR3 nucleotides: TGCGCCAGCAGTGAGTCTACGACTCCAGAGACCCAGTACTTC.

The V call is TRBV28, the J call TRBJ2-6, with a tentative D call TRBD2 (5 bases). The V end was cut by 3 bases, the J end by 0 bases, with 9 bases between. Germline-derived CDR1 and CDR2 are MDHEN and SYDVKM. The CDR3 sequence is 16 residues long. The CDR3 region is CASSFRRSSGANVLTF. The CDR3 DNA is TGTGCCAGCAGTTTTAGGAGGAGCTCTGGGGCCAACGTCCTGACTTTC.

This clone was observed at least ten times. The chain couples TRBV10-3 to TRBJ1-4, with D tentatively TRBD1 (5 bases). Germline V gene sequence: CDR1 ENHRY, CDR2 SYGVKD. The CDR3 runs 15 residues. V was clipped by 0 bases and J by 6 bases, with 11 bases between them. As DNA, the CDR3 is TGTGCCATCAGTGAGTCGGGGGGGGTTCATGAAAAACTGTTTTTT. It codes for CAISESGGVHEKLFF.

CDR3 region: CASSPHYNEQFF. DNA of the CDR3: TGTGCCAGCAGTCCCCACTACAATGAGCAGTTCTTC. V is TRBV2 and J is TRBJ2-1; D gene ambiguous. From germline, CDR1 is SNHLY and CDR2 FYNNEI. The CDR3 has 12 residues. The V end was cut by 5 bases, the J end by 3 bases, with 5 bases between.

The rearrangement uses TRBV4-2 and TRBJ2-1; TRBD2 is a possible D gene (6 bases). V lost 2 bases, J lost 6 bases, and 17 bases lay in between. The CDR3 extends over 16 amino acids. Germline CDR1 is LGHNA and CDR2 is YNFKEQ. For the CDR3, the DNA is TGTGCCAGCAGCCAACACGGCGGGGCGGGGTTCAATGAGCAGTTCTTC. Amino acids: CASSQHGGAGFNEQFF.

This clone was seen only a few times. The chain joins TRBV7-2 to TRBJ2-7; TRBD2 matches at 8 bases. There are 17 residues in the CDR3. The germline gives CDR1 SGHTA, CDR2 FQGNSA. V lost 1 base, J lost 2 bases, and 10 bases stayed unmatched. Here the CDR3 DNA reads TGTGCCAGCAGCTTAGGGTTAAAAGCGGGGGCCCCCTACGAGCAGTACTTC. Amino acid sequence: CASSLGLKAGAPYEQYF.

The chain links TRBV7-9 to TRBJ1-1; no clear D gene. The germline gives CDR1 SEHNR, CDR2 FQNEAQ (reference sequence). Deletions cut 3 bases from V and 0 bases from J, with 11 bases between. The CDR3 runs to 15 residues. The CDR3 reads CASSFFGVMNTEAFF. The CDR3 coding sequence is TGTGCCAGCAGCTTTTTCGGGGTTATGAACACTGAAGCTTTCTTT.

V and J are TRBV4-1 and TRBJ1-2, with D perhaps matching TRBD1 (6 bases). CDR3 length: 14 residues. V lost 4 bases and J lost 6, with 15 bases in between. The germline gives CDR1 MGHRA, CDR2 YSYEKL. This CDR3 reads CASSLRGAGDGYTF. The DNA for the CDR3 is TGCGCCAGCAGCCTACGGGGGGCTGGGGATGGCTACACCTTC.

This clone was counted a single time. The genes are TRBV9 and TRBJ1-3; 7 nucleotides line up with TRBD1. In germline, CDR1 is SGDLS, CDR2 YYNGEE. The CDR3 has 18 amino acids. The J segment lost 0 bases and the V segment lost 7 bases, leaving 16 bases of the junction unmatched. The CDR3: CASGGNRDSQSSGNTIYF. CDR3 coding DNA: TGTGCCAGCGGGGGGAACCGGGACAGTCAAAGCTCTGGAAACACCATATATTTT.

The V call is TRBV27, the J call TRBJ1-2; TRBD1 matches at 9 bases. This CDR3 comprises 13 residues. Per the germline V gene, CDR1 is MNHEY and CDR2 is SMNVEV (reference sequence). The junction had 9 bases not matched to a gene; V was cut back by 8 bases and J by 8 bases. DNA of the CDR3: TGTGCCAGCTCGCCCGGGACAGGGCGAGGCTACACCTTC. As protein: CASSPGTGRGYTF.

The CDR3 loop reads CASSSPGGGHYNEQFF. The CDR3 nucleotides are TGTGCCAGCAGCTCGCCTGGCGGGGGCCACTACAATGAGCAGTTCTTC. This rearrangement joins TRBV7-9 to TRBJ2-1; possible D gene TRBD2, 7 bases. The CDR3 loop spans 16 amino acids. Trimming shortened V by 4 bases and J by 3 bases, and 16 bases separated the two germline ends. CDR1 and CDR2 from the germline V gene are SEHNR and FQNEAQ (reference sequence).

The chain joins TRBV5-6 to TRBJ1-5; D ambiguous. The V gene lost 0 bases and the J gene lost 0 bases, with 10 bases spanning the gap. The length of the CDR3 is 16 residues. Per the germline V gene, CDR1 is SGHDT and CDR2 is YYEEEE. CDR3 sequence: CASSLARIGSNQPQHF. The CDR3 DNA reads as TGTGCCAGCAGCTTGGCCAGGATCGGTAGCAATCAGCCCCAGCATTTT.

This sequence joins TRBV19 and TRBJ2-7, with TRBD2 identical over 8 bases. Per germline, CDR1 LNHDA and CDR2 SQIVND (reference sequence). The CDR3 covers 15 residues. With 5 bases clipped from V and 3 bases from J, the junction kept 9 bases outside the gene matches. The CDR3 loop is CASSFGAGAGYEQYF. CDR3 coding DNA: TGTGCCAGTAGTTTCGGAGCGGGAGCCGGCTACGAGCAGTACTTC.

The chain combines TRBV24-1 with TRBJ2-5; 11 bases line up with TRBD2. The V and J ends lost 4 bases and 2 bases, in that order; junction bases with no gene match: 5. The CDR3 spans 16 residues. Per germline, CDR1 KGHDR and CDR2 SFDVKD. The CDR3 loop is CATSDPSGGRQETQYF. As DNA, the CDR3 is TGTGCCACCAGTGACCCTAGCGGGGGGCGTCAAGAGACCCAGTACTTC.